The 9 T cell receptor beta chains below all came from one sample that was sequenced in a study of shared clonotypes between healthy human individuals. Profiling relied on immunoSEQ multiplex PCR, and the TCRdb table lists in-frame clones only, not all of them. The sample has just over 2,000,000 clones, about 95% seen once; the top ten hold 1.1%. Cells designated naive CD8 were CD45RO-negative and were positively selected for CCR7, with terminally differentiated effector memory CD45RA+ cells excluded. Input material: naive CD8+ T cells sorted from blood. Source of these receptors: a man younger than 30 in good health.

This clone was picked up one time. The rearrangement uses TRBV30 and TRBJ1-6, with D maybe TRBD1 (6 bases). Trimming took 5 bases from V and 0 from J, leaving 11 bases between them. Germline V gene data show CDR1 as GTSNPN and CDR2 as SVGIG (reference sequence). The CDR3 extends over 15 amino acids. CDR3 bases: TGTGCCTGGGGTACAGGGAGCTCCTATAATTCACCCCTCCACTTT. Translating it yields CAWGTGSSYNSPLHF. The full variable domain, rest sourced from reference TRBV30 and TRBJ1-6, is SQTIHQWPATLVQPVGSPLSLECTVEGTSNPNLYWYRQAAGRGLQLLFYSVGIGQISSEVPQNLSASRPQDRQFILSSKKLLLSDSGFYLCAWGTGSSYNSPLHFGNGTRLTVT.

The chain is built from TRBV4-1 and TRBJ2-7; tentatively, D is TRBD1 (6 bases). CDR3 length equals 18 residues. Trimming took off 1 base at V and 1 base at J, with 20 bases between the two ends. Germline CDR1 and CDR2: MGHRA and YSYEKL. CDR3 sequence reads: CASSQVLSSGQISYEQYF. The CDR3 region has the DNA TGCGCCAGCAGCCAAGTTTTGAGCTCGGGACAAATTTCCTACGAGCAGTACTTC.

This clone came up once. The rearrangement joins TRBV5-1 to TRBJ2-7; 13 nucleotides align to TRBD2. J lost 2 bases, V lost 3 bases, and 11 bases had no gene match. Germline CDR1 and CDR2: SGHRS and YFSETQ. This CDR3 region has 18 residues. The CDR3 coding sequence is TGCGCCAGCAGCTCTCTTACTAGCGGGAGGGACATAACCTACGAGCAGTACTTC. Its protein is CASSSLTSGRDITYEQYF.

For the CDR3, the DNA is TGTGCCTGGAGTGCTCTGGGGTTAGCGGGATACTACAATGAGCAGTTCTTC. Translation gives CAWSALGLAGYYNEQFF. The chain couples TRBV30 to TRBJ2-1; 8 positions agree with TRBD2. The CDR3 extends over 17 amino acids. V lost 1 base to trimming and J lost 3 bases; unmatched junction nucleotides: 11. The germline V gene has CDR1 GTSNPN and CDR2 SVGIG (reference sequence).

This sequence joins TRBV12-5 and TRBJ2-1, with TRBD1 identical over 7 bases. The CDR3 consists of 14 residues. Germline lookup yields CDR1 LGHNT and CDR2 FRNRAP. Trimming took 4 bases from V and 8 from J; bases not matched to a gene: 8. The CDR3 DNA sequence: TGTGCTAGTGGTTGGGGGACAGAACCAGATGAGCAGTTCTTC. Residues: CASGWGTEPDEQFF.

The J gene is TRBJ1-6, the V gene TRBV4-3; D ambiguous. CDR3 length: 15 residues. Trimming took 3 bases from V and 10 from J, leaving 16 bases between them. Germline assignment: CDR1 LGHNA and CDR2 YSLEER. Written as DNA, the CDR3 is TGCGCCAGCAGCCAGGCGTATTACCAGGACTCACCCCTCCACTTT. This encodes CASSQAYYQDSPLHF.

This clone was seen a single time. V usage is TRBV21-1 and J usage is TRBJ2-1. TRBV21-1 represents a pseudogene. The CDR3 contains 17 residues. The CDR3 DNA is TGTGCCAGCAGCTTGGAGCCGGGACCGACACACGGGAATGAGCAGTTCTTC. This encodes CASSLEPGPTHGNEQFF.

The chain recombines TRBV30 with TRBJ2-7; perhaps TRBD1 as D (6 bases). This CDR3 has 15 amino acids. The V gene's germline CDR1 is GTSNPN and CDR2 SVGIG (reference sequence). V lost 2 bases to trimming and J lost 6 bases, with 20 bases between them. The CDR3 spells CAWSPGGSGSREQYF. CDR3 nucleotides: TGTGCCTGGAGTCCTGGGGGCTCCGGGTCCCGCGAGCAGTACTTC.

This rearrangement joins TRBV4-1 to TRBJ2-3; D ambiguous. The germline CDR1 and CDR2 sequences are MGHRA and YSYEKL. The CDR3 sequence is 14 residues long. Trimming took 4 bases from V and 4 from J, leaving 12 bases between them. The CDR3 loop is CASSLLLGADTQYF. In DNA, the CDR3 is TGCGCCAGCAGCCTCCTGCTGGGCGCAGATACGCAGTATTTT.